These 32 T cell receptor beta chains came from one sample sequenced in a study of blood T cell repertoires in COVID-19. TCRdb's copy holds only in-frame clones and misses some; the assay was immunoSEQ multiplex PCR. The sample holds 30,000 to 45,000 clones; around four fifths are singletons and the top ten take 13% to 15%. The source material was peripheral blood. These receptors all stem from a human donor in a cohort sampled during active COVID-19.

V and J are TRBV6-6 and TRBJ1-2; 8 bases agree with TRBD1. Trimming removed 2 bases from V and 5 bases from J; junction bases left unmatched: 10. CDR3 length equals 16 residues. Germline CDR1 MNHNY, CDR2 SVGAGI (reference sequence). CDR3 sequence reads: CASSYPTGTGNYGYTF. The CDR3 DNA follows: TGTGCCAGCAGTTACCCGACCGGGACAGGAAATTATGGCTACACCTTC.

This clone was picked up a small number of times. The chain has TRBV24-1 and TRBJ1-4; D not certain. The CDR3 sequence is 12 residues long. Germline CDR1 reads KGHDR; CDR2 reads SFDVKD. V was cut by 12 bases and J by 3 bases, with 10 bases left in between. In DNA form, the CDR3 reads TGTGCCCCCTTCGGGTCTAATGAAAAACTGTTTTTT. Residues: CAPFGSNEKLFF.

V is TRBV6-2 or TRBV6-3 and J is TRBJ2-5; 9 positions match TRBD1. The CDR3 totals 17 residues. After removal of 5 bases from V and 2 bases from J, the junction contained 12 bases not matched to a gene. The germline V gene encodes CDR1 MNHEY and CDR2 SVGEGT. The CDR3 is CASSKMGQGISQETQYF. The CDR3 DNA reads as TGTGCCAGCAGTAAGATGGGACAGGGAATCAGTCAAGAGACCCAGTACTTC.

The sample holds a few counts of this clone. V is TRBV27 and J is TRBJ2-5; the D gene is possibly TRBD2 (6 bases). Trimming removed 7 bases from V and 4 bases from J, with 16 bases in between. CDR3 length: 14 amino acids. CDR1 MNHEY and CDR2 SMNVEV come from the germline V gene (reference sequence). Here the CDR3 reads CASNGGTRAETQYF. The CDR3 DNA follows: TGTGCCAGCAATGGAGGGACTCGTGCAGAGACCCAGTACTTC.

The chain links TRBV29-1 to TRBJ2-3; D is possibly TRBD1 (6 bases). In germline, CDR1 is SQVTM, CDR2 ANQGSEA. The CDR3 consists of 14 residues. Trimming shortened V by 3 bases and J by 0 bases, and 10 bases separated the two germline ends. The CDR3 sequence is CSVEGTTSTDTQYF. In DNA, the CDR3 is TGCAGCGTTGAGGGGACAACTAGCACAGATACGCAGTATTTT.

The chain has TRBV7-8 and TRBJ2-7; 9 bases fit TRBD1. Germline CDR1 SGHVS, CDR2 FQNEAQ. The CDR3 runs 15 residues. Trimming removed 5 bases from V and 1 base from J; junction bases left unmatched: 6. DNA of the CDR3: TGTGCCAGCAGCCCAAGGGGGACAGGGTCCTACGAGCAGTACTTC. Amino acid sequence: CASSPRGTGSYEQYF.

The rearrangement links TRBV6-2 or TRBV6-3 to TRBJ2-1; 10 bases are shared with TRBD2. The CDR3 is 15 residues long. J lost 4 bases, V lost 5 bases, and 5 bases had no gene match. The germline V gene encodes CDR1 MNHEY and CDR2 SVGEGT. The DNA of the CDR3 is TGTGCCAGCAGTCTCCTAGCGGGGGATTACAATGAGCAGTTCTTC. Residues: CASSLLAGDYNEQFF.

In its sample, this clone was seen a few times. The chain links TRBV15 to TRBJ1-5; D perhaps matches TRBD1 (5 bases). Germline loops: CDR1 LNHNV, CDR2 YYDKDF (reference sequence). CDR3 length equals 15 residues. V lost 5 bases, J lost 4 bases, and 15 bases lay in between. CDR3 sequence reads: CATSERWGDNQPQHF. DNA of the CDR3: TGTGCCACCAGCGAGAGGTGGGGCGATAATCAGCCCCAGCATTTT.

The table lists this clone with a few counts. The chain links TRBV30 to TRBJ1-1; D may be TRBD1 (6 bases). The CDR3 runs to 11 residues. Germline-derived CDR1 and CDR2 are GTSNPN and SVGIG (reference sequence). The ends were cut back, 5 bases at V and 8 bases at J, with 12 bases in the middle. This CDR3 is CAWRGGGEAFF. CDR3 DNA sequence: TGTGCCTGGCGGGGAGGGGGGGAAGCTTTCTTT.

The chain recombines TRBV19 with TRBJ2-2; 8 nucleotides match TRBD1. The CDR3 is made up of 15 amino acids. Germline V gene data show CDR1 as LNHDA and CDR2 as SQIVND (reference sequence). V gave up 6 bases and J gave up 1 base; unmatched junction bases: 4. This CDR3 reads CASSGTGRNTGELFF. The CDR3 bases are TGTGCCAGTAGCGGGACAGGCCGGAACACCGGGGAGCTGTTTTTT.

The V and J genes are TRBV27 and TRBJ1-6, with 9 bases fitting TRBD1. The J segment lost 8 bases and the V segment lost 2 bases, leaving 4 bases of the junction unmatched. CDR3 length: 15 amino acids. Germline V CDR1 and CDR2: MNHEY, SMNVEV (reference sequence). CDR3: CASSLSGTGHSPLHF. The CDR3 DNA reads as TGTGCCAGCAGTTTAAGCGGGACAGGGCATTCACCCCTCCACTTT.

In this sample, this clone turned up once. The chain has TRBV7-9 and TRBJ2-4, with a possible D match to TRBD1 (6 bases). Germline V gene lookup returns CDR1 SEHNR and CDR2 FQNEAQ (reference sequence). The CDR3 is made up of 11 amino acids. Deletions cut 4 bases from V and 10 bases from J, with 8 bases between. CDR3 coding DNA: TGTGCCAGCAGCTCAGGACAGATTCAGTACTTC. Amino acids: CASSSGQIQYF.

The CDR3 loop is CAISDRGGETQYF. In nucleotides, the CDR3 is TGTGCCATCAGTGACAGGGGCGGGGAGACCCAGTACTTC. The chain links TRBV10-3 to TRBJ2-5, with a weak D call TRBD1 (6 bases). Deletions cut 3 bases from V and 5 bases from J, with 10 bases between. From germline, CDR1 is ENHRY and CDR2 SYGVKD. This CDR3 has 13 residues.

The chain has TRBV30 and TRBJ1-5; possible D gene TRBD1, 5 bases. Trimming pared 5 bases from V and 3 bases from J, leaving 11 bases between. The CDR3 sequence is 13 residues long. From germline, CDR1 is GTSNPN and CDR2 SVGIG (reference sequence). In DNA, the CDR3 is TGTGCCTGGGGTAGCAGGGACAATCAGCCCCAGCATTTT. This sequence encodes CAWGSRDNQPQHF.

V is TRBV3-1 (or the pseudogene TRBV3-2) and J is TRBJ1-2, with 7 positions matching TRBD1. With V trimmed by 3 bases and J by 7 bases, 2 bases remained unmatched. CDR1 LGHDT and CDR2 YNNKEL come from the germline V gene (reference sequence). The CDR3 contains 12 residues. CDR3 sequence: CASSHDRVGYTF. The CDR3 nucleotides read TGTGCCAGCAGCCATGACAGGGTTGGCTACACCTTC.

This chain joins TRBV6-6 and TRBJ1-1, with D unclear. Germline V gene lookup returns CDR1 MNHNY and CDR2 SVGAGI (reference sequence). The CDR3 runs 11 residues. V was pared by 5 bases and J by 9 bases, with 10 bases between. The CDR3 region has the DNA TGTGCCAGCAGTCCCAGTTACCAAGCTTTCTTT. Its translation: CASSPSYQAFF.

The rearrangement links TRBV24-1 to TRBJ1-2, with 7 nucleotides matching TRBD1. Germline-derived CDR1 and CDR2 are KGHDR and SFDVKD. The length of the CDR3 is 13 residues. With 7 bases clipped from V and 2 bases from J, the junction kept 3 bases outside the gene matches. The chain's CDR3 is CATSPGQNYGYTF. The CDR3 coding sequence is TGTGCCACCAGCCCGGGACAGAACTATGGCTACACCTTC.

The rearrangement joins TRBV3-1 (or the pseudogene TRBV3-2) to TRBJ2-5; 9 bases fit TRBD2. The V and J ends lost 1 base and 5 bases, in that order; junction bases with no gene match: 8. Germline-derived CDR1 and CDR2 are LGHDT and YNNKEL (reference sequence). The CDR3 is 16 amino acids. CDR3 DNA: TGTGCCAGCAGCCAAGTCTCTAGCGGGGTTGGGGAGACCCAGTACTTC. Its protein product is CASSQVSSGVGETQYF.

This chain joins TRBV9 and TRBJ2-3; the match to TRBD1 covers 9 bases. Germline V CDR1 and CDR2: SGDLS, YYNGEE. V trimming: 9 bases; J trimming: 0 bases; junction bases outside the gene matches: 5. This CDR3 has 14 residues. This chain's CDR3 is CATGDRESTDTQYF. CDR3 DNA sequence: TGTGCCACGGGGGACAGGGAGAGCACAGATACGCAGTATTTT.

The rearrangement joins TRBV19 to TRBJ2-5; 11 bases align to TRBD2. There are 17 residues in the CDR3. CDR1 and CDR2 from the germline V gene are LNHDA and SQIVND (reference sequence). The J segment lost 4 bases and the V segment lost 6 bases, leaving 13 bases of the junction unmatched. CDR3 in amino acids: CASSRRGSLAGGETQYF. The CDR3 nucleotides are TGTGCCAGTAGCCGTAGGGGGTCCCTAGCGGGGGGAGAGACCCAGTACTTC.

This rearrangement joins TRBV12-3 or TRBV12-4 to TRBJ2-1, with unresolved D. The CDR3 runs 13 residues. Trimming pared 6 bases from V and 2 bases from J, leaving 8 bases between. CDR3: CASSLTAYNEQFF. In DNA form, the CDR3 reads TGTGCCAGCAGCTTAACGGCCTACAATGAGCAGTTCTTC.

The genes are TRBV6-2 or TRBV6-3 and TRBJ1-5; no clear D gene. The CDR3 covers 14 residues. The ends were cut back, 6 bases at V and 11 bases at J, with 20 bases in the middle. Germline values: CDR1 MNHEY, CDR2 SVGEGT. CDR3 in amino acids: CASSLDGVNQSQHF. CDR3 DNA: TGTGCCAGCAGCCTAGACGGAGTCAATCAATCCCAGCATTTT.

The chain employs TRBV5-1 and TRBJ2-3; 11 bases are shared with TRBD1. Germline assignment: CDR1 SGHRS and CDR2 YFSETQ. V was clipped by 2 bases and J by 5 bases; unmatched bases: 4. The CDR3 sequence is 15 residues long. CDR3 protein: CASSLRGQGEDTQYF. The CDR3 DNA follows: TGCGCCAGCAGCTTAAGGGGACAGGGGGAAGATACGCAGTATTTT.

This rearrangement joins TRBV6-2 or TRBV6-3 to TRBJ1-2; 7 bases agree with TRBD1. Germline-derived CDR1 and CDR2 are MNHEY and SVGEGT. The CDR3 contains 12 residues. The trim removed 5 bases at V and 7 bases at J, leaving 4 bases unmatched. In DNA form, the CDR3 reads TGTGCCAGCAGTCAGAACAGGGGTGGCTACACCTTC. Amino acid sequence: CASSQNRGGYTF.

The V gene is TRBV7-2, the J gene TRBJ2-1, with D maybe TRBD1 (5 bases). CDR1 is SGHTA and CDR2 is FQGNSA in the germline V gene. This CDR3 contains 14 residues. V shed 1 base and J shed 5 bases, with 9 bases lying between them. Written as DNA, the CDR3 is TGTGCCAGCAGCTTAGTTATAGGGGACAATGAGCAGTTCTTC. Translating gives CASSLVIGDNEQFF.

The CDR3 region has the DNA TGTGCCAGCAGGCGTCGACAGGTTGAAAGCAATCAGCCCCAGCATTTT. This translates into CASRRRQVESNQPQHF. The V gene is TRBV2, the J gene TRBJ1-5, with a possible D match to TRBD1 (6 bases). The germline V and J ends were trimmed by 6 bases and 1 base, with 16 bases remaining between them. The CDR3 length is 16 residues. Germline V gene data show CDR1 as SNHLY and CDR2 as FYNNEI.

This chain joins TRBV27 and TRBJ1-5; D call uncertain. CDR1 and CDR2 (germline): MNHEY, SMNVEV (reference sequence). This CDR3 comprises 15 residues. V lost 4 bases to trimming and J lost 5 bases, with 15 bases between them. This CDR3 reads CASSSRSWRYQPQHF. In DNA form, the CDR3 reads TGTGCCAGCAGTTCGCGCAGCTGGAGGTATCAGCCCCAGCATTTT.

The chain combines TRBV6-5 with TRBJ2-2, with 12 bases lining up with TRBD1. V dropped 6 bases and J dropped 7; count of bases not matched to a gene: 3. The CDR3 is 14 residues long. Germline assignment: CDR1 MNHEY and CDR2 SVGAGI. The DNA for the CDR3 is TGTGCCAGCAGGGGACAGGGGGCGGTCGGGGAGCTGTTTTTT. This translates into CASRGQGAVGELFF.

This chain joins TRBV7-9 and TRBJ1-6; no definite D call. The ends were cut back, 1 base at V and 9 bases at J, with 10 bases in the middle. The CDR3 is 14 amino acids. Germline-derived CDR1 and CDR2 are SEHNR and FQNEAQ (reference sequence). CDR3 DNA: TGTGCCAGCAGCTTAGGAGGCAGCTCTTCACCCCTCCACTTT. Translation gives CASSLGGSSSPLHF.

J is TRBJ1-1 and V is TRBV19; 8 bases are shared with TRBD1. J was trimmed by 0 bases and V by 5 bases; bases with no gene match: 5. Germline loops: CDR1 LNHDA, CDR2 SQIVND (reference sequence). The CDR3 runs 15 residues. The CDR3 DNA is TGTGCCAGTAGTCCGCGGACAGGGCTGAACACTGAAGCTTTCTTT. Its translation is CASSPRTGLNTEAFF.

The chain employs TRBV5-6 and TRBJ1-2, with D possibly TRBD1 on 5 matching bases. Germline lookup yields CDR1 SGHDT and CDR2 YYEEEE. The CDR3 runs to 14 residues. Deletions cut 4 bases from V and 7 bases from J, with 17 bases between. The CDR3: CASSRGTPKSGYTF. CDR3 nucleotide sequence: TGTGCCAGCAGCCGCGGGACTCCGAAGAGTGGCTACACCTTC.

The CDR3, as DNA: TGTGCCAGCAGCGTAGGGGGAAGGGGGACAGATACGCAGTATTTT. Translating it yields CASSVGGRGTDTQYF. The chain recombines TRBV9 with TRBJ2-3; TRBD1 is a possible D gene (6 bases). The length of the CDR3 is 15 residues. Trimming removed 0 bases at V and 3 bases at J, with 11 bases between. Germline V gene lookup returns CDR1 SGDLS and CDR2 YYNGEE. Full variable domain (outside the CDR3, taken from reference TRBV9 and TRBJ2-3): DSGVTQTPKHLITATGQRVTLRCSPRSGDLSVYWYQQSLDQGLQFLIQYYNGEERAKGNILERFSAQQFPDLHSELNLSSLELGDSALYFCASSVGGRGTDTQYFGPGTRLTVL.